Reported below is one T cell receptor beta chain. The antigen is unknown. Here immunoSEQ multiplex PCR was the method, and the copy in TCRdb shows in-frame clones only, minus some. The repertoire holds just over 350,000 clones, with about 90% as singletons. Germline V gives CDR1 SNHLY, CDR2 FYNNEI. Trimming took 6 bases from V and 12 from J, leaving 20 bases between them. The CDR3 totals 13 residues. This record belongs to a study of Ad26.COV2.S vaccination and SARS-CoV-2 variants. Findings of the study overall: Substantial response breadth was reportedly seen for spike-specific CD8+ and CD4+ T cells after vaccination. Estimates derived from TCR breadth and depth analyses may have underestimated total T cell responses.

The clonotype originates from a human donor who had recovered from COVID-19. Sequences were derived from peripheral blood, sampled after recovery from COVID-19. The J gene is TRBJ1-1, the V gene TRBV2, with D uncertain. CDR3 protein: CASREEYRMITFF. The CDR3 region has the DNA TGTGCCAGCAGGGAGGAGTATCGGATGATCACTTTCTTT.